A selection of T cell receptor beta chains follows, all from one sample in a study of blood T cell repertoires in COVID-19. Assay used: immunoSEQ multiplex PCR; TCRdb lists only in-frame clones, some missing. The repertoire includes more than 95,000 clones, roughly 80% of them detected once, and more than 5% sits in the top ten. The material sequenced was peripheral blood. The receptors originated from a man in his sixties with acute or convalescent COVID-19. The conserved cysteine and the conserved F or W are not part of the CDR3 here.

TRBJ1-2	13	TRBV5-1	ASNVDRVTGYGYT
TRBJ2-1	16	TRBV4-1	ASSQGTSGSGSYNEQF
TRBJ2-1	18	TRBV27	ATRPYTGRKSAGGPGEQF
TRBJ2-3	14	TRBV2	ASSANGGGAGDTQY
TRBJ1-2	13	TRBV18	ASSFRTGGDYGYT
TRBJ2-6	16	TRBV5-1	ASSLALAGGRGANVLT
TRBJ2-5	12	TRBV29-1	SSYTGSRRETQY
TRBJ2-1	13	TRBV7-3	ASSLTANNYNEQF
TRBJ2-3	14	TRBV11-3	ASSRLGGRGTDTQY
TRBJ2-1	11	TRBV3-1/TRBV3-2	ASSQTVWLAQF
TRBJ1-2	14	TRBV27	ASSLSFQGVAGGYT
TRBJ2-7	11	TRBV7-3	ASSLTGGYEQY
TRBJ1-1	13	TRBV11-2	ASSPRKGLDTEAF
TRBJ2-7	11	TRBV5-1	ASSSLETSEQY
TRBJ2-3	11	TRBV27	ASSKEGTDTQY
TRBJ1-2	12	TRBV7-2	ASSLTAAGDGYT
TRBJ1-1	13	TRBV7-2	ASSSYGQGLSEAF
TRBJ2-3	13	TRBV7-7	ASSFAPGATDTQY
TRBJ2-1	11	TRBV6-5	ASSPPQGNEQF
TRBJ2-7	14	TRBV4-2	ASSQDQAGASYEQY
TRBJ2-7	13	TRBV6-5	ASRGGHLGIYEQY
TRBJ2-3	11	TRBV9	ASSVGTADTQY
TRBJ2-2	14	TRBV18	ASSSFRDSNTGELF
TRBJ2-1	13	TRBV7-2	ASSKSGRAYNEQF
TRBJ1-2	14	TRBV7-2	ASSSFRRGQGYGYT
TRBJ1-2	13	TRBV5-1	ASSLGVGAVYGYT
TRBJ1-2	9	TRBV28	ASSLEYGYT
TRBJ1-4	16	TRBV4-1	ASSQARGDPPTNEKLF
TRBJ1-1	11	TRBV10-3	AISSDRGGEAF
TRBJ2-3	18	TRBV4-1	ASSQVLNPTRDSVTDTQY
TRBJ2-7	13	TRBV6-5	ASTKKGSGVYEQY
TRBJ2-1	13	TRBV11-2	ATNRRDRALNEQF
TRBJ2-7	14	TRBV5-6	ASSLIPQGYPYEQY
TRBJ1-2	15	TRBV9	ASSPPDRFTLGYGYT
TRBJ1-2	14	TRBV7-9	ASSLGLDRGPSGYT
TRBJ2-2	14	TRBV5-1	ASSSGGLSDTGELF
TRBJ2-3	14	TRBV12-5	ASGLVLAGGTDTQY
TRBJ1-1	12	TRBV20-1	SASLGGMITEAF
TRBJ1-1	9	TRBV20-1	SASEPTEAF
TRBJ1-1	12	TRBV5-6	ASSYRGHSTEAF
TRBJ1-5	15	TRBV5-1	ASSPEPIQTRPSPQH
TRBJ2-4	14	TRBV20-1	SASGSGTAAKNIQY
TRBJ1-1	11	TRBV2	ASSSTGDTEAF
TRBJ2-1	13	TRBV7-9	ASSRAGGPYNEQF
TRBJ1-5	13	TRBV15	ATSRDWSSNQPQH